Following are 11 T cell receptor beta chains from one sample sequenced in a study of cytomegalovirus exposure and HLA in healthy donors (dated by TCRdb to the late 2010s). Receptor libraries were prepared by the immunoSEQ multiplex PCR assay. For the multiplex PCR, a mixture combining 60 forward primers for TCR Vbeta segments and 13 reverse primers for TCR Jbeta segments was used. What TCRdb holds here is the immuneACCESS table cut down to in-frame rearrangements. Part of the clones is not present; checked against another copy, under half of the missing clones reflect an unresolved V gene, and the others are unexplained. The sample yields around 120,000 clones; 65% to 90% were counted once. Approximately 10% of the sample goes to the ten largest clones. Sample: PBMCs. These receptor sequences come from a male donor in good health and CMV-seropositive.

This chain links TRBV28 with TRBJ2-5, with TRBD2 matching over 7 bases. The CDR3 covers 15 residues. Trimming removed 0 bases from V and 5 bases from J; junction bases left unmatched: 6. Germline V gene data show CDR1 as MDHEN and CDR2 as SYDVKM. The CDR3 loop reads CASSLWVGTKETQYF. The CDR3 nucleotides read TGTGCCAGCAGTTTATGGGTTGGGACTAAGGAGACCCAGTACTTC.

This clone was recorded only once. DNA for the CDR3: TGTGCCAGCAGCCCAGTGGGGGGGATCGATGAAAAACTGTTTTTT. It translates to CASSPVGGIDEKLFF. The V and J genes are TRBV7-9 and TRBJ1-4, with D possibly matching TRBD1 (5 bases). Trimming took off 5 bases at V and 6 bases at J, with 16 bases between the two ends. This CDR3 contains 15 residues. In germline, CDR1 is SEHNR, CDR2 FQNEAQ (reference sequence).

The rearrangement uses TRBV30 and TRBJ2-5; a possible D gene is TRBD1 (5 bases). Germline values: CDR1 GTSNPN, CDR2 SVGIG (reference sequence). The CDR3 length is 12 residues. V was pared by 7 bases and J by 1 base, with 10 bases between. For the CDR3, the DNA is TGTGCCTCGACAGTGCTCCAAGAGACCCAGTACTTC. Encoded protein: CASTVLQETQYF.

The CDR3 is CARRGQANTEAFF. The DNA for the CDR3 is TGTGCGCGGAGGGGACAGGCGAACACTGAAGCTTTCTTT. The rearrangement links TRBV30 to TRBJ1-1, with 8 nucleotides matching TRBD1. The germline V gene has CDR1 GTSNPN and CDR2 SVGIG (reference sequence). CDR3 length: 13 amino acids.

Many counts were recorded for this clone. The rearrangement joins TRBV28 to TRBJ2-7, with 9 nucleotides matching TRBD1. This CDR3 region has 15 residues. Trimming cost V 4 bases and J 4 bases; bases outside gene matches: 8. Germline V lookup: CDR1 MDHEN, CDR2 SYDVKM. CDR3 DNA: TGTGCCAGCAGTTCGGGACAGGGAGGTAGTTACGAGCAGTACTTC. Its translation: CASSSGQGGSYEQYF.

The chain joins TRBV10-3 to TRBJ2-3; 8 nucleotides align to TRBD2. V lost 4 bases, J lost 5 bases, and 8 bases stayed unmatched. Germline V gene lookup returns CDR1 ENHRY and CDR2 SYGVKD. There are 15 residues in the CDR3. The CDR3 reads CAISGSGSFKDTQYF. The DNA of the CDR3 is TGTGCCATCAGTGGCAGCGGGAGTTTCAAAGATACGCAGTATTTT.

This clone was counted only a few times. This chain links TRBV30 with TRBJ1-6; possibly TRBD1 for D (6 bases). The germline gives CDR1 GTSNPN, CDR2 SVGIG (reference sequence). The length of the CDR3 is 15 residues. Trimming shortened V by 3 bases and J by 5 bases, and 14 bases separated the two germline ends. The CDR3 DNA reads as TGTGCCTGGAGGTTAGGGGGACGCGATAATTCACCCCTCCACTTT. Amino acids: CAWRLGGRDNSPLHF.

The chain has TRBV19 and TRBJ2-1; the D is unclear. Trimming took 1 base from V and 4 from J, leaving 5 bases between them. The CDR3 runs 13 residues. CDR1 and CDR2 (germline): LNHDA, SQIVND (reference sequence). As DNA, the CDR3 is TGTGCCAGTAGTATAGCGGAGTACAATGAGCAGTTCTTC. It is translated as CASSIAEYNEQFF. The full variable domain, its missing parts supplied by reference TRBV19 and TRBJ2-1, is DGGITQSPKYLFRKEGQNVTLSCEQNLNHDAMYWYRQDPGQGLRLIYYSQIVNDFQKGDIAEGYSVSREKKESFPLTVTSAQKNPTAFYLCASSIAEYNEQFFGPGTRLTVL.

The table lists this clone with a count of one. This rearrangement joins TRBV7-6 to TRBJ1-1, with a possible D match to TRBD1 (5 bases). CDR3 length: 13 amino acids. CDR1 is SGHVS, CDR2 FNYEAQ, per germline. The V end was cut by 4 bases, the J end by 2 bases, with 8 bases between. The CDR3 here is CASSSGQNTEAFF. CDR3 in DNA: TGTGCCAGCAGCTCCGGACAAAACACTGAAGCTTTCTTT.

The chain combines TRBV20-1 with TRBJ1-1; D is perhaps TRBD1 (6 bases). Trimming took off 3 bases at V and 7 bases at J, with 9 bases between the two ends. This CDR3 is 11 amino acids long. Germline CDR1 reads DFQATT; CDR2 reads SNEGSKA (reference sequence). The CDR3: CSASRGGEAFF. As DNA, the CDR3 is TGCAGTGCTAGTAGAGGGGGTGAAGCTTTCTTT.

V gene TRBV5-6 combines with J gene TRBJ2-7; TRBD1 agrees at 8 bases. CDR1 and CDR2 (germline): SGHDT, YYEEEE. The length of the CDR3 is 16 residues. The V gene end was trimmed by 0 bases and the J gene end by 3 bases; junction bases not matched to a gene: 8. The CDR3 DNA is TGTGCCAGCAGCTTGGGGTTGGACAGGGCAGGCTACGAGCAGTACTTC. Its protein product is CASSLGLDRAGYEQYF. The whole variable domain, remainder taken from reference TRBV5-6 and TRBJ2-7, is DAGVTQSPTHLIKTRGQQVTLRCSPKSGHDTVSWYQQALGQGPQFIFQYYEEEERQRGNFPDRFSGHQFPNYSSELNVNALLLGDSALYLCASSLGLDRAGYEQYFGPGTRLTVT.